The clone carrying this T cell receptor (beta chain) came up once. The CDR3 contains 14 residues. V lost 9 bases and J lost 6; bases outside the gene matches: 13. Germline V lookup: CDR1 SEHNR, CDR2 FQNEAQ (reference sequence). These data belong to a study of blood T cell repertoires in COVID-19. Generated by immunoSEQ multiplex PCR, the TCRdb table keeps only in-frame clones and is missing some. The sample records roughly 220,000 clones, over 75% being singletons. The genes are TRBV7-9 and TRBJ2-7; 8 bases fit TRBD1. Sequencing was carried out using PBMCs or T cells enriched from blood (not recorded which). The sequence was collected from a woman younger than 30 in a cohort exposed to, infected with or recovered from COVID-19 (not recorded which). The CDR3 sequence is CARSRTGPSPEQYF. CDR3 nucleotides: TGTGCCAGAAGCCGGACAGGGCCGTCTCCCGAGCAGTACTTC.